Listed below are T cell receptor beta chains from one sample, sequenced in a study of cytomegalovirus exposure and HLA in healthy donors. Data came from immunoSEQ multiplex PCR; TCRdb stores just in-frame clones and leaves some out. Altogether tens of thousands of clones are present, roughly three quarters being singletons, with the ten largest covering around a quarter. Sample: PBMCs. These receptors all come from a woman in her forties or fifties in good health and CMV-seropositive. The CDR3 runs from the conserved cysteine through the conserved F or W. Fields, in order: V gene, D gene, J gene, clone size, CDR3 DNA, CDR3 protein. A D gene is named only where the DNA matches it firmly. Clone size appears in some rows only: once, few, many, or a class for an expanded clone.

V gene: TRBV2; D gene: TRBD1; J gene: TRBJ2-5; clone size: -; CDR3 DNA: TGTGCCAGCAAGGGACAGGGGACACAAGAGACCCAGTACTTC; CDR3 protein: CASKGQGTQETQYF
V gene: TRBV6-5; D gene: -; J gene: TRBJ1-1; clone size: few; CDR3 DNA: TGTGCCAGCCTGGGGGGTTGGGAAGCTTTCTTT; CDR3 protein: CASLGGWEAFF
V gene: TRBV27; D gene: -; J gene: TRBJ1-1; clone size: -; CDR3 DNA: TGTGCCAGCAGGTTTACAGGGTCTACAACTGAAGCTTTCTTT; CDR3 protein: CASRFTGSTTEAFF
V gene: TRBV7-9; D gene: -; J gene: TRBJ2-2; clone size: once; CDR3 DNA: TGTGCCAGCAGCGCTCGACGGGAAACCGGGGAGCTGTTTTTT; CDR3 protein: CASSARRETGELFF
V gene: TRBV6-4; D gene: TRBD1; J gene: TRBJ1-2; clone size: -; CDR3 DNA: TGTGCCAGCAGTGAACCAGGGGGCGCTAACTATGGCTACACCTTC; CDR3 protein: CASSEPGGANYGYTF
V gene: TRBV11-3; D gene: TRBD1; J gene: TRBJ2-3; clone size: -; CDR3 DNA: TGTGCCAGCAGCCCCTGGGACAGATCCAAGAAGTCAGATACGCAGTATTTT; CDR3 protein: CASSPWDRSKKSDTQYF
V gene: TRBV10-3; D gene: TRBD1; J gene: TRBJ1-2; clone size: once; CDR3 DNA: TGTGCCATCAGCAGCGACAGGGGAAACTATGGCTACACCTTC; CDR3 protein: CAISSDRGNYGYTF
V gene: TRBV6-6; D gene: -; J gene: TRBJ1-1; clone size: -; CDR3 DNA: TGTGCCAGCAGTACAGGTCTTGAAGCTTTCTTT; CDR3 protein: CASSTGLEAFF
V gene: TRBV4-1; D gene: -; J gene: TRBJ1-3; clone size: -; CDR3 DNA: TGCGCCAGCAGCCAGGGAGGGGCAGGGAAGGGCTCTGGAAACACCATATATTTT; CDR3 protein: CASSQGGAGKGSGNTIYF
V gene: TRBV5-6; D gene: -; J gene: TRBJ2-5; clone size: few; CDR3 DNA: TGTGCCAGCAGCCGAACTACCCAGCTTGAGACCCAGTACTTC; CDR3 protein: CASSRTTQLETQYF
V gene: TRBV2; D gene: TRBD1; J gene: TRBJ1-5; clone size: few; CDR3 DNA: TGTGCCAGCAGTGAAACTAGACAGGGTCAGGGGCAGCCCCAGCATTTT; CDR3 protein: CASSETRQGQGQPQHF
V gene: TRBV5-1; D gene: TRBD1; J gene: TRBJ2-7; clone size: -; CDR3 DNA: TGCGCCAGCAGCTTGGCCGGGACAGGGCCTGCCTACGAGCAGTACTTC; CDR3 protein: CASSLAGTGPAYEQYF
V gene: TRBV7-3; D gene: TRBD2; J gene: TRBJ2-2; clone size: -; CDR3 DNA: TGTGCCAGCAGCGCAACTAGCGCGAACACCGGGGAGCTGTTTTTT; CDR3 protein: CASSATSANTGELFF